This T cell receptor beta chain appears in the sequencing data of a study of PD-L1 blockade in urothelial cancer. Locally advanced or metastatic urothelial carcinoma affected the patients. The germline V gene has CDR1 SGHVT and CDR2 SQSDAQ. The CDR3 covers 18 residues. Trimming took 1 base from V and 4 from J; bases not matched to a gene: 13. Produced via immunoSEQ multiplex PCR; TCRdb's table is partial and in-frame only. The sample comprises under 90,000 clones, 90% to 95% of which are singletons, and 8% to 9.5% rests with the top ten. The sequenced sample was PBMCs, obtained around atezolizumab (anti-PD-L1) treatment. The rearrangement links TRBV7-4 to TRBJ1-1, with 9 bases that match TRBD1. The source is a man aged 55 to 70 with urothelial cancer. The CDR3 protein is CASSLVGTGCWVSTEAFF. CDR3 nucleotide sequence: TGTGCCAGCAGCTTAGTCGGGACAGGGTGTTGGGTGAGCACTGAAGCTTTCTTT.